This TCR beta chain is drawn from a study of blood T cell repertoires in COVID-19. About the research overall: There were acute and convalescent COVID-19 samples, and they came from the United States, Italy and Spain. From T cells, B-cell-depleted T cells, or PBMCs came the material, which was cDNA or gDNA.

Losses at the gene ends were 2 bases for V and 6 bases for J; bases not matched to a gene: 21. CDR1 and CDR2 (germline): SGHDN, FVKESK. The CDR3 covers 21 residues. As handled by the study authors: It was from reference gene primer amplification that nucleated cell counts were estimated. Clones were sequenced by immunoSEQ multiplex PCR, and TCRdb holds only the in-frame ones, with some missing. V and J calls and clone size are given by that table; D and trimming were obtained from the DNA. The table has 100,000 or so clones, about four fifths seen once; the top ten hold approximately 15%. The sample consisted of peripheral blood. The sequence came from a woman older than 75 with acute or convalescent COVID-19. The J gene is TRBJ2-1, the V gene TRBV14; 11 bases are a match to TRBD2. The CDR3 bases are TGTGCCAGCAGCCAATCTGGAACTAGCGGGAGAAAGGGGTTTTTACGCAATGAGCAGTTCTTC. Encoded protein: CASSQSGTSGRKGFLRNEQFF. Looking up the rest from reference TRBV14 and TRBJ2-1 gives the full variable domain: EAGVTQFPSHSVIEKGQTVTLRCDPISGHDNLYWYRRVMGKEIKFLLHFVKESKQDESGMPNNRFLAERTGGTYSTLKVQPAELEDSGVYFCASSQSGTSGRKGFLRNEQFFGPGTRLTVL.